This is a list of T cell receptor beta chains from one sample in a study of T cell changes during pregnancy in multiple sclerosis. TCRdb's copy holds only in-frame clones and misses some; the assay was immunoSEQ multiplex PCR. The table has about 38,000 clones, more than 85% seen once. The specimen was CD8+ T cells from peripheral blood mononuclear cells, collected after pregnancy. The receptors stem from a female donor with multiple sclerosis, enrolled in a pregnancy study. Both conserved end residues are part of each CDR3. A D gene is named only where the DNA matches it firmly.

V gene	J gene	D gene	CDR3 protein	CDR3 DNA
TRBV30	TRBJ2-7	NA	CAWSPRRGSYEQYF	TGTGCCTGGAGTCCGCGCAGGGGAAGCTACGAGCAGTACTTC
TRBV27	TRBJ2-7	TRBD2	CASSLSGLAGTYEQYF	TGTGCCAGCAGTTTAAGTGGGCTAGCGGGAACCTACGAGCAGTACTTC
TRBV28	TRBJ2-7	TRBD2	CASGGLAGLYEQYF	TGTGCCAGCGGCGGGCTAGCGGGGCTCTACGAGCAGTACTTC
TRBV7-9	TRBJ2-5	TRBD1	CASSVGTVQETQYF	TGTGCCAGCAGCGTGGGGACAGTCCAAGAGACCCAGTACTTC
TRBV9	TRBJ2-1	NA	CASSVDDSFNEQFF	TGTGCCAGCAGCGTAGATGACAGCTTCAATGAGCAGTTCTTC
TRBV19	TRBJ2-7	TRBD2	CASSHKGLADYEQYF	TGTGCCAGTAGTCATAAGGGACTAGCGGACTACGAGCAGTACTTC
TRBV4-1	TRBJ1-4	NA	CASSPGETTNEKLFF	TGCGCCAGCAGCCCAGGGGAGACAACTAATGAAAAACTGTTTTTT
TRBV6-1	TRBJ2-1	NA	CASSDWGPSINEQFF	TGTGCCAGCAGTGACTGGGGGCCCTCGATAAATGAGCAGTTCTTC
TRBV7-3	TRBJ2-1	TRBD2	CASSLTPSGRRNEQFF	TGTGCCAGCAGCTTAACACCCAGCGGGAGGCGCAATGAGCAGTTCTTC
TRBV7-3	TRBJ2-2	TRBD2	CASAGGPSGELFF	TGTGCCAGCGCGGGAGGGCCCTCCGGGGAGCTGTTTTTT
TRBV6-5	TRBJ2-2	NA	CASNEAGRPGELFF	TGTGCCAGCAACGAAGCGGGTCGTCCGGGGGAGCTGTTTTTT